The 13 T cell receptor beta chains below come from one sample, sequenced in a study of blood T cell repertoires in COVID-19. The method was immunoSEQ multiplex PCR; TCRdb's version includes in-frame clones alone and lacks a portion of them. The table records about 320,000 clones, around 84% of them present only once. Sequencing used PBMCs or T cells enriched from blood (not recorded which). The receptors stem from a woman in her 30s who had been exposed to COVID-19.

This chain links TRBV28 with TRBJ1-2; 8 positions agree with TRBD1. The germline V gene encodes CDR1 MDHEN and CDR2 SYDVKM. Trimming cost V 2 bases and J 8 bases; bases outside gene matches: 4. The CDR3 length is 13 residues. CDR3 DNA sequence: TGTGCCAGCAGTTTACTCAGGGGGCAAGGCTACACCTTC. Protein product: CASSLLRGQGYTF.

This clone occurred a few times. V and J are TRBV18 and TRBJ1-6, with D unresolved. The V end was cut by 3 bases, the J end by 5 bases, with 11 bases between. Germline assignment: CDR1 KGHSH and CDR2 LQKENI. The CDR3 covers 15 residues. The CDR3: CASSPGPSDNSPLHF. The CDR3 DNA reads TGTGCCAGCTCACCCGGTCCGAGTGATAATTCACCCCTCCACTTT.

The chain employs TRBV2 and TRBJ2-1, with TRBD2 matching 10 bases. Trimming took 5 bases from V and 5 from J; bases not matched to a gene: 9. CDR1 SNHLY and CDR2 FYNNEI come from the germline V gene. The CDR3 length is 16 residues. The chain's CDR3 is CASSSQSGRANNEQFF. Here the CDR3 DNA reads TGTGCCAGCAGTAGTCAAAGCGGGAGGGCCAACAATGAGCAGTTCTTC.

The chain carries TRBV6-1 and TRBJ1-2, with 8 bases fitting TRBD1. The V gene end was trimmed by 4 bases and the J gene end by 1 base; junction bases not matched to a gene: 5. The CDR3 totals 15 residues. Germline CDR1 reads MNHNS; CDR2 reads SASEGT. The CDR3 protein is CASSVDRGRNYGYTF. Written as DNA, the CDR3 is TGTGCCAGCAGTGTCGACAGGGGACGTAACTATGGCTACACCTTC.

This clone was counted a single time. V gene TRBV30 combines with J gene TRBJ2-3, with a weak D call TRBD2 (6 bases). The ends were cut back, 2 bases at V and 3 bases at J, with 27 bases in the middle. There are 19 residues in the CDR3. Germline V gene sequence: CDR1 GTSNPN, CDR2 SVGIG (reference sequence). As DNA, the CDR3 is TGTGCCTGGAGTCGGACTACCCGATGGACCAGCTCACGAACAGATACGCAGTATTTT. It yields the protein CAWSRTTRWTSSRTDTQYF.

The gene calls are TRBV5-6 and TRBJ1-1; no definite D call. Trimming shortened V by 0 bases and J by 10 bases, and 13 bases separated the two germline ends. The CDR3 loop spans 13 amino acids. Germline CDR1 reads SGHDT; CDR2 reads YYEEEE. The CDR3 here is CASSLGEGRVAFF. As DNA, the CDR3 is TGTGCCAGCAGCTTGGGGGAAGGGAGGGTAGCTTTCTTT.

CDR3 DNA sequence: TGTGCCAGCAGTGGGGGACAGGGGGGGTTGACAGATACGCAGTATTTT. This sequence encodes CASSGGQGGLTDTQYF. The V call is TRBV28, the J call TRBJ2-3; 11 bases map to TRBD1. From germline, CDR1 is MDHEN and CDR2 SYDVKM. The trim removed 5 bases at V and 3 bases at J, leaving 7 bases unmatched. The CDR3 has 16 amino acids.

The V call is TRBV5-6, the J call TRBJ2-5; 8 bases match TRBD1. CDR3 size: 12 residues. CDR1 and CDR2 from the germline V gene are SGHDT and YYEEEE. The V gene end was trimmed by 8 bases and the J gene end by 5 bases; junction bases not matched to a gene: 5. The chain's CDR3 is CASTRGPETQYF. The CDR3 coding sequence is TGTGCCAGTACCAGGGGGCCGGAGACCCAGTACTTC.

The gene calls are TRBV27 and TRBJ2-7, with 10 bases aligning to TRBD1. The CDR3 covers 15 residues. Germline CDR1 MNHEY, CDR2 SMNVEV (reference sequence). V was pared by 2 bases and J by 4 bases, with 5 bases of the junction left unmatched. The CDR3: CASSLATGGGYEQYF. CDR3 coding DNA: TGTGCCAGCAGTTTAGCGACAGGGGGCGGGTACGAGCAGTACTTC.

The rearrangement uses TRBV1 and TRBJ2-1; the table gives TRBD2 as D, unverified against the DNA. TRBV1 is flagged as a pseudogene. This CDR3 comprises 15 residues. The CDR3 coding sequence is TGCACCAGCAGTCCGACTCCGAGCTCCTACAATGAGCAGTTCTTC. It translates to CTSSPTPSSYNEQFF.

At least ten counts were recorded for this clone. The V call is TRBV5-1, the J call TRBJ1-2; 10 bases are shared with TRBD1. CDR3 length: 13 residues. V trimming: 4 bases; J trimming: 6 bases; junction bases outside the gene matches: 3. Germline CDR1 and CDR2: SGHRS and YFSETQ. CDR3 sequence reads: CASSVTGGHGYTF. The CDR3 coding sequence is TGCGCCAGCAGCGTGACAGGGGGCCATGGCTACACCTTC.

This chain links TRBV5-1 with TRBJ2-2; D is perhaps TRBD2 (5 bases). Trimming left V 5 bases short and J 1 base short, with 18 bases between. This CDR3 is built from 17 residues. CDR1 and CDR2 from the germline V gene are SGHRS and YFSETQ. The CDR3 DNA sequence: TGCGCCAGCAGACGTCTGGTGGGGAGCGGGAACACCGGGGAGCTGTTTTTT. It encodes CASRRLVGSGNTGELFF.

The chain is built from TRBV6-5 and TRBJ1-2; a possible D gene is TRBD1 (6 bases). This CDR3 contains 15 residues. CDR1 MNHEY and CDR2 SVGAGI come from the germline V gene. Trimming took 5 bases from V and 5 from J, leaving 18 bases between them. The CDR3 sequence: CASSTSGVNPYGYTF. The CDR3 DNA reads as TGTGCCAGCAGTACTTCAGGGGTGAACCCTTATGGCTACACCTTC.